These 18 T cell receptor beta chains came from one sample sequenced in a study of beta chain features in type 1 diabetes (dated by TCRdb to the late 2010s). Study-level results and caveats: Type 1 diabetes patients showed a moderate but significant shortening of TCRB CDR3 length in all four CD4+ subsets.

These TCRs are of unknown antigen specificity. Receptor libraries were prepared by the immunoSEQ multiplex PCR assay. The entire isolated RNA was reverse transcribed using the High Capacity cDNA Reverse Transcription Kit, and thus expressed TCRB transcripts were sequenced. In TCRdb, the immuneACCESS table is reduced to in-frame sequences with V and J assigned. These tables do not hold every clone; where another copy was compared, an unresolved V gene accounts for under half, and the others remain unexplained. The sample yields about 280,000 clones; over 14% were counted once. The ten largest make up less than 0.02% of the sample. Sequenced input: naive CD4+ T cells from blood. The cell subset or site tag for this specimen amounts to: true naive CD4+ T cells. These receptors all come from a man younger than 35 with type 1 diabetes.

This rearrangement joins TRBV5-4 to TRBJ2-2; 8 bases are a match to TRBD1. V shed 4 bases, J shed 7 bases, and the junction held 12 bases outside the gene matches. Per germline, CDR1 SGHNT and CDR2 YYREEE (reference sequence). The CDR3 has 16 amino acids. The CDR3 sequence is CASSPMDRVVGGELFF. CDR3 in DNA: TGTGCCAGCAGCCCGATGGACAGGGTCGTAGGCGGGGAGCTGTTTTTT.

This chain uses TRBV5-1 with TRBJ2-1, with a possible D match to TRBD2 (7 bases). The germline CDR1 and CDR2 sequences are SGHRS and YFSETQ. CDR3 size: 17 residues. V was trimmed by 2 bases and J by 10 bases, leaving 25 bases between them. The CDR3 coding sequence is TGCGCCAGCAGCTTCGGTCGGGGGGCGCGGTTTAGCAAAGAGCAGTTCTTC. It codes for CASSFGRGARFSKEQFF.

CDR3 DNA: TGTGCCAGCAGCCAAAGGGGGTACGAGCAGTACTTC. Amino acid sequence: CASSQRGYEQYF. The gene calls are TRBV7-9 and TRBJ2-7, with a tentative D call TRBD1 (6 bases). The germline V gene encodes CDR1 SEHNR and CDR2 FQNEAQ (reference sequence). CDR3 length: 12 residues. The V gene lost 5 bases and the J gene lost 4 bases, with 9 bases spanning the gap.

This clone was detected a few times. This chain joins TRBV5-1 and TRBJ2-5; perhaps TRBD2 as D (5 bases). V lost 1 base, J lost 5 bases, and 12 bases lay in between. Germline V gene lookup returns CDR1 SGHRS and CDR2 YFSETQ. This CDR3 comprises 14 residues. CDR3 loop: CASSLRRERETQYF. The CDR3 DNA is TGCGCCAGCAGCTTGCGTCGGGAACGGGAGACCCAGTACTTC.

This clone was counted a few times. This chain joins TRBV5-1 and TRBJ1-2; D might be TRBD1 (5 bases). Trimming shortened V by 7 bases and J by 2 bases, and 9 bases separated the two germline ends. CDR3 length: 12 amino acids. Germline-derived CDR1 and CDR2 are SGHRS and YFSETQ. The CDR3: CASRQLNYGYTF. Here the CDR3 DNA reads TGCGCCAGCCGACAGCTCAACTATGGCTACACCTTC.

The V call is TRBV30, the J call TRBJ1-2, with D possibly matching TRBD1 (5 bases). The germline CDR1 and CDR2 sequences are GTSNPN and SVGIG (reference sequence). This CDR3 has 14 residues. Trimming left V 3 bases short and J 0 bases short, with 11 bases between. DNA of the CDR3: TGTGCCTGGAGACGGACACGATCTAACTATGGCTACACCTTC. It is translated as CAWRRTRSNYGYTF.

This clone has a handful of counts. Other DNA variants within this sample encode the same CDR3. The chain uses TRBV5-1 and TRBJ2-1; D gene ambiguous. Between the trimmed V and J ends, which lost 0 bases and 7 bases, there was a span of 5 bases. Germline values: CDR1 SGHRS, CDR2 YFSETQ. The CDR3 is 12 residues long. CDR3 amino acids: CASSLVANEQFF. The CDR3 DNA reads as TGCGCCAGCAGCTTGGTGGCAAATGAGCAGTTCTTC.

This chain connects TRBV25-1 to TRBJ2-2, with D possibly being TRBD1 (6 bases). The germline V gene has CDR1 MGHDK and CDR2 SYGVNS. The V end was cut by 2 bases, the J end by 4 bases, with 11 bases between. There are 15 residues in the CDR3. The CDR3 spells CASSEPRGGTGELFF. The CDR3 nucleotides read TGTGCCAGCAGTGAACCCAGGGGCGGCACCGGGGAGCTGTTTTTT.

This chain joins TRBV27 and TRBJ2-1; 8 positions match TRBD2. The V gene's germline CDR1 is MNHEY and CDR2 SMNVEV (reference sequence). V trimming: 2 bases; J trimming: 6 bases; junction bases outside the gene matches: 9. CDR3 length equals 16 residues. This CDR3 reads CASSLVGRGGLNEQFF. The CDR3 nucleotides read TGTGCCAGCAGTTTAGTAGGACGCGGGGGGCTCAATGAGCAGTTCTTC.

This clone was picked up a small number of times. The rearrangement links TRBV5-4 to TRBJ1-1; a weak D match, TRBD1 (6 bases). CDR1 is SGHNT and CDR2 is YYREEE in the germline V gene (reference sequence). This CDR3 region has 13 residues. V was trimmed by 5 bases and J by 11 bases, leaving 19 bases between them. The CDR3 sequence: CASSPTSQGRAFF. In DNA form, the CDR3 reads TGTGCCAGCAGTCCCACCTCACAGGGCAGGGCTTTCTTT.

This clone was found a few times. This chain joins TRBV29-1 and TRBJ2-1; 8 bases are shared with TRBD2. The CDR3 length is 13 residues. After removal of 6 bases from V and 9 bases from J, the junction contained 10 bases not matched to a gene. The germline V gene encodes CDR1 SQVTM and CDR2 ANQGSEA. CDR3: CSVGLVLRGEQFF. CDR3 sequence (DNA): TGCAGCGTGGGACTAGTGTTGAGGGGTGAGCAGTTCTTC.

The chain joins TRBV20-1 to TRBJ1-2; no definite D call. Germline-derived CDR1 and CDR2 are DFQATT and SNEGSKA (reference sequence). The CDR3 is 10 residues long. Trimming pared 7 bases from V and 1 base from J, leaving 4 bases between. This chain's CDR3 is CSVVNYGYTF. Here the CDR3 DNA reads TGCAGTGTCGTTAACTATGGCTACACCTTC.

The V call is TRBV28, the J call TRBJ1-4; D is uncertain. Germline V gene data show CDR1 as MDHEN and CDR2 as SYDVKM. This CDR3 contains 11 residues. V lost 1 base, J lost 11 bases, and 5 bases lay in between. The CDR3 nucleotides read TGTGCCAGCAGTTTATCTCGGAAACTGTTTTTT. Translating gives CASSLSRKLFF.

CDR3 nucleotides: TGTGCCTGGGCTTCAGGGTTTTTGGGCAATTCACCCCTCCACTTT. Translated: CAWASGFLGNSPLHF. The chain links TRBV30 to TRBJ1-6; a possible D gene is TRBD1 (5 bases). CDR1 is GTSNPN and CDR2 is SVGIG in the germline V gene (reference sequence). CDR3 size: 15 residues. V shed 5 bases and J shed 7 bases, with 18 bases lying between them.

The CDR3 bases are TGTGCCAGCAGTGACAGGCGATCCAACACCGGGGAGCTGTTTTTT. Its protein product is CASSDRRSNTGELFF. This rearrangement joins TRBV2 to TRBJ2-2; no clear D. The germline V gene has CDR1 SNHLY and CDR2 FYNNEI. The CDR3 totals 15 residues. V lost 3 bases, J lost 2 bases, and 10 bases lay in between.

The V call is TRBV18, the J call TRBJ2-6; D not certain. This CDR3 comprises 15 residues. V lost 3 bases, J lost 0 bases, and 6 bases lay in between. Germline V lookup: CDR1 KGHSH, CDR2 LQKENI. CDR3: CASSPALSGANVLTF. CDR3 in DNA: TGTGCCAGCTCACCCGCACTCTCTGGGGCCAACGTCCTGACTTTC.

This clone was observed a handful of times. The V call is TRBV30, the J call TRBJ1-1; tentative D call: TRBD1 (6 bases). Trimming took off 5 bases at V and 6 bases at J, with 16 bases between the two ends. The CDR3 loop spans 13 amino acids. Germline lookup yields CDR1 GTSNPN and CDR2 SVGIG (reference sequence). The CDR3 region has the DNA TGTGCCTGGGAAACAGGGTTAGTACCTGAAGCTTTCTTT. Its protein is CAWETGLVPEAFF.

The gene calls are TRBV7-9 and TRBJ2-5; maybe TRBD1 (5 bases). The CDR3 is made up of 14 amino acids. The germline V and J ends were trimmed by 6 bases and 2 bases, with 13 bases remaining between them. Germline V CDR1 and CDR2: SEHNR, FQNEAQ (reference sequence). The CDR3 nucleotides read TGTGCCAGCAGTCTAGACAGATTACAAGAGACCCAGTACTTC. Translating gives CASSLDRLQETQYF.